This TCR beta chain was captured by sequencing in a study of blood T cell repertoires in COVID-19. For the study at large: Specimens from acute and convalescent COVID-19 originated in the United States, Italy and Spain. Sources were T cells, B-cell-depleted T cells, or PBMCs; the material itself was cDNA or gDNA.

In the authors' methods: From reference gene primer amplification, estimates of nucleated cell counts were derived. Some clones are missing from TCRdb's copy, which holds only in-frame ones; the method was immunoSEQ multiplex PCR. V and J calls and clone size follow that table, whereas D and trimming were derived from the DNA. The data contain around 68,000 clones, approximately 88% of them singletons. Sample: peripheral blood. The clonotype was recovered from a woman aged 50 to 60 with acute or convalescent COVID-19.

The CDR3 is CASSLGQLQPQHF. CDR3 nucleotides: TGTGCCAGCAGCCTGGGACAGCTACAGCCCCAGCATTTT. The V and J genes are TRBV5-4 and TRBJ1-5, with 7 bases aligning to TRBD1. CDR3 length: 13 residues. Germline V CDR1 and CDR2: SGHNT, YYREEE (reference sequence). Trimming took 4 bases from V and 7 from J; bases not matched to a gene: 5.